The clone carrying this T cell receptor beta chain occurred many times. Its target is unknown. 5'RACE template switching produced TCR cDNA carrying a universal primer site and UMIs. TCRdb re-derived calls from the 5' RACE reads in MiXCR, one entry per CDR3 protein. The table records 400,000 to 450,000 distinct CDR3 sequences, roughly a sixth of them present only once. Trimming stripped 0 bases from V and 0 bases from J, with 12 bases between. Looked up from germline, CDR1 is LGHNA and CDR2 is YSLEER. The CDR3 is 18 residues long. The data belong to a study of T cells after yellow fever vaccination. Points from the study as a whole: A large majority of primary-vaccination clones showed up again after the booster (roughly 95% CD4, 85% to 90% CD8). Highly abundant clonotypes carried over from the bulk population could end up in FACS-sorted repertoires as contaminants. Just a small share of clonotypes turned up in the CD4 compartment as well as the CD8 compartment.

This sequence was found in a man younger than 35 who received the YFV17D yellow fever vaccine. The gene calls are TRBV4-3 and TRBJ2-6; TRBD1 or TRBD2 may be the D gene (5 bases each). The sequencing used PBMCs, collected before the yellow fever booster vaccination. CDR3: CASSQDQKGPSGANVLTF. CDR3 DNA: TGCGCCAGCAGCCAAGATCAGAAGGGACCCTCTGGGGCCAACGTCCTGACTTTC.